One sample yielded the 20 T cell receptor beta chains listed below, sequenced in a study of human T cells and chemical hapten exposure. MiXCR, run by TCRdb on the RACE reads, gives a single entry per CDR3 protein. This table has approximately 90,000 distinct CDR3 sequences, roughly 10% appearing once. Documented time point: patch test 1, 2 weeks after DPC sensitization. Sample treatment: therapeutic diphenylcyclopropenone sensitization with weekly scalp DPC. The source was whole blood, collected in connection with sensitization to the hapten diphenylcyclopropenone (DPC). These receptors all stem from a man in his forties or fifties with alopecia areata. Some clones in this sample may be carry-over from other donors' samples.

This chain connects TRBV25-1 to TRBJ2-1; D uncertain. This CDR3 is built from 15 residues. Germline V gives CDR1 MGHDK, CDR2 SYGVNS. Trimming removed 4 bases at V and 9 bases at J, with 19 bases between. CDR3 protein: CASSVYRTYSPEQFF. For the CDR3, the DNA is TGTGCCAGCAGTGTTTACCGAACCTATTCCCCTGAGCAGTTCTTC.

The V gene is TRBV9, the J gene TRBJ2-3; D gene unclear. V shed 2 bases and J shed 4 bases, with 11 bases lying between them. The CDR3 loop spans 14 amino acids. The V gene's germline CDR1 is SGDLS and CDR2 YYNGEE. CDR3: CASSVSQTSDTQYF. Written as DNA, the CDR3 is TGTGCCAGCAGCGTCTCCCAAACCTCAGATACGCAGTATTTT.

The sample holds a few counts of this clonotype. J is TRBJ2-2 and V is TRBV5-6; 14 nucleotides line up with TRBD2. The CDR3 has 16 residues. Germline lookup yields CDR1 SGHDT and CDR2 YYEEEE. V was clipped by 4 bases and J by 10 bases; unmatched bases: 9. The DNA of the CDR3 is TGTGCCAGCAGCCCGACCCCGACTAGCGGGAGGGTGGAGCTGTTTTTT. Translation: CASSPTPTSGRVELFF.

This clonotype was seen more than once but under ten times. CDR3 DNA sequence: TGTGCCAGCAGCCAAGATCGGACCAGGGATACGCAGTATTTT. It specifies CASSQDRTRDTQYF. The chain links TRBV14 to TRBJ2-3; D is unclear. Germline V CDR1 and CDR2: SGHDN, FVKESK. This CDR3 comprises 14 residues. V was trimmed by 0 bases and J by 6 bases, leaving 10 bases between them.

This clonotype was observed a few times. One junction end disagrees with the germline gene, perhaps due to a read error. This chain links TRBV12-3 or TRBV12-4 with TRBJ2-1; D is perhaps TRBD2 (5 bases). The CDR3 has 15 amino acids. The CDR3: CASSLAGGSLNEQFF. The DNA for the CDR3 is TGTGCCAGCAGTCTAGCCGGCGGAAGCTTGAATGAGCAGTTCTTC.

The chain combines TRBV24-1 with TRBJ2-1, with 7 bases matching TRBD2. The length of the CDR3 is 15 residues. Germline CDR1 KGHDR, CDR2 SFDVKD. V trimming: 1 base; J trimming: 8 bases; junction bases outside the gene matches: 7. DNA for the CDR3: TGTGCCACCAGTGATTTATCGGCTAGCGGATATGAGCAGTTCTTC. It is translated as CATSDLSASGYEQFF.

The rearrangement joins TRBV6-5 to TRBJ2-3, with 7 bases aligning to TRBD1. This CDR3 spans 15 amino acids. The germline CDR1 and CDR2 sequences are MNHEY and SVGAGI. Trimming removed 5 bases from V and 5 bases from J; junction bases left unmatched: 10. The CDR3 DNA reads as TGTGCCAGCAGTCTCGCACAGGGGACGGGAGATACGCAGTATTTT. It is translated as CASSLAQGTGDTQYF.

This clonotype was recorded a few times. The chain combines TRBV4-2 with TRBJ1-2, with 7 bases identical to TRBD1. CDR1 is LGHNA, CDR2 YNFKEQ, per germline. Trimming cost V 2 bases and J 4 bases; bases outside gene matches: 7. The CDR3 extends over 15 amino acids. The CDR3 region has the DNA TGTGCCAGCAGCCAACCAGGACAGGCTGCCTATGGCTACACCTTC. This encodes CASSQPGQAAYGYTF.

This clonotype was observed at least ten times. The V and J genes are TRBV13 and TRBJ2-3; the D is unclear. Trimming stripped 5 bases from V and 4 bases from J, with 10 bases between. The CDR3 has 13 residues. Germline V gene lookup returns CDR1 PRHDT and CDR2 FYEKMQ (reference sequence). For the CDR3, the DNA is TGTGCCAGCAGCATACGAACCCCAGATACGCAGTATTTT. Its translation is CASSIRTPDTQYF.

As DNA, the CDR3 is TGTGCCAGTAGTATAGATCTACGGGACAGGGCACCTGGGGCCAACGTCCTGACTTTC. Amino acid sequence: CASSIDLRDRAPGANVLTF. This chain joins TRBV19 and TRBJ2-6, with TRBD1 identical over 9 bases. Germline CDR1 reads LNHDA; CDR2 reads SQIVND (reference sequence). The CDR3 has 19 residues. The V segment lost 0 bases and the J segment 2 bases; nucleotides outside the gene matches: 8.

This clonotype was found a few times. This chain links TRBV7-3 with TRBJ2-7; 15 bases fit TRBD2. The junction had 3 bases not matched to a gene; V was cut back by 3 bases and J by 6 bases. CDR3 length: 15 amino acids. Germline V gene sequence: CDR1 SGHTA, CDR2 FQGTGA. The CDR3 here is CASSLGLAGGSEQYF. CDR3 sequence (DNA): TGTGCCAGCAGCTTGGGACTAGCGGGAGGAAGCGAGCAGTACTTC.

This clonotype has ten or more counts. CDR3 sequence: CSVVPLSGANVLTF. The DNA for the CDR3 is TGCAGCGTTGTACCACTCTCTGGGGCCAACGTCCTGACTTTC. V usage is TRBV29-1 and J usage is TRBJ2-6, with D uncertain. This CDR3 has 14 residues. Germline V gene sequence: CDR1 SQVTM, CDR2 ANQGSEA. Deletions cut 4 bases from V and 0 bases from J, with 7 bases between.

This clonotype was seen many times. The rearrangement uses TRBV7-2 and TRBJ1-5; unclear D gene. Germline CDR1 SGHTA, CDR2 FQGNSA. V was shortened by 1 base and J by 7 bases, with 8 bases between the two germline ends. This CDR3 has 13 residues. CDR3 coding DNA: TGTGCCAGCAGCTTAGAAGGGATACAGCCCCAGCATTTT. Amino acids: CASSLEGIQPQHF.

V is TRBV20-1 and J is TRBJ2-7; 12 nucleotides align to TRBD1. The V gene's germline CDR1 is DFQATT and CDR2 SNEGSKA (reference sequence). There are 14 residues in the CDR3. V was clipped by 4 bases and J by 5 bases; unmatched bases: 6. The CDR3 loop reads CSATRDRGLNEQYF. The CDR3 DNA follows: TGCAGTGCTACCCGGGACAGGGGGCTGAACGAGCAGTACTTC.

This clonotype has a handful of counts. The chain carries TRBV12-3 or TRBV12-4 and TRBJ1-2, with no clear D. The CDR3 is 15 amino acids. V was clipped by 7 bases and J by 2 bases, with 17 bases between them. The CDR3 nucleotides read TGTGCCAGCACCCAAAACAGAGAGTTAAACTATGGCTACACCTTC. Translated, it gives CASTQNRELNYGYTF.

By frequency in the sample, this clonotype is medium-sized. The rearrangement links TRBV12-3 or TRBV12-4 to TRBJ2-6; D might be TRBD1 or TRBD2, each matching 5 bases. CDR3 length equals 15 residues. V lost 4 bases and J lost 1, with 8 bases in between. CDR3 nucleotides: TGTGCCAGCAGTTACAGGAGGTCTGGGGCCAACGTCCTGACTTTC. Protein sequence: CASSYRRSGANVLTF.

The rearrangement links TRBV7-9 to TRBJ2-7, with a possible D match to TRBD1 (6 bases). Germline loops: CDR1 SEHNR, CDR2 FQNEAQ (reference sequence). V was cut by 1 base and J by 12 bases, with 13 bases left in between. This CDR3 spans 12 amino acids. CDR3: CASSLGSGAAYF. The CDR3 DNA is TGTGCCAGCAGCTTAGGTTCAGGGGCCGCGTACTTC.

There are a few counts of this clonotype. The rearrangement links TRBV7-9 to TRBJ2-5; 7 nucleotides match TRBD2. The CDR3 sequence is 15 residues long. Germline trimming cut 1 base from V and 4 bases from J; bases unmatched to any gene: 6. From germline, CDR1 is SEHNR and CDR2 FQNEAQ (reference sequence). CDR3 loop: CASSLEAGEVETQYF. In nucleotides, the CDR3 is TGTGCCAGCAGCTTAGAGGCGGGAGAGGTAGAGACCCAGTACTTC.

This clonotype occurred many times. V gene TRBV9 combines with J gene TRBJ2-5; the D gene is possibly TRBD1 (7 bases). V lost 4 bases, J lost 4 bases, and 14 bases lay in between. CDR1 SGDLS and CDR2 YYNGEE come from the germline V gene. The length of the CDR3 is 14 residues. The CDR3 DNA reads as TGTGCCAGCAGCCCAAGACAGGGAGGAGAGACCCAGTACTTC. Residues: CASSPRQGGETQYF.

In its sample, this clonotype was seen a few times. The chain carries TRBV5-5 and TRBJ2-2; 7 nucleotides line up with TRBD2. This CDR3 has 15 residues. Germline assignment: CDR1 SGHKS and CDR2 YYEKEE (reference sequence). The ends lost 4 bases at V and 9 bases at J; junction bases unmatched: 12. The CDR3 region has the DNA TGTGCCAGCAGCCCGACTAGCTCATTAACCCGGGAGCTGTTTTTT. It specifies CASSPTSSLTRELFF.